Listed below are T cell receptor beta chains from one sample, sequenced in a study of cytomegalovirus exposure and HLA in healthy donors. Measured with immunoSEQ multiplex PCR; TCRdb has only the in-frame clones, and not every one. The repertoire holds under 150,000 clones, with 70% to 85% as singletons. The source material was PBMCs. The receptors come from a male donor in good health and CMV-seronegative. Each CDR3 is given with its conserved first and last residue. A D gene is named only where the DNA matches it firmly. The listing skips clone size in some rows; elsewhere it reads once, few, many or a size class.

V gene	J gene	D gene	clone size	CDR3 protein	CDR3 DNA
TRBV19	TRBJ2-7	TRBD2	-	CASSIASGTPTYEQYF	TGTGCCAGTAGTATAGCGAGCGGGACGCCAACCTACGAGCAGTACTTC
TRBV7-9	TRBJ1-1	-	-	CASSHFPPGKDTEAFF	TGTGCCAGCAGCCATTTTCCTCCAGGAAAGGACACTGAAGCTTTCTTT
TRBV7-8	TRBJ2-1	TRBD1	-	CASSFDRGSWNEQFF	TGTGCCAGCAGCTTCGACAGGGGGTCATGGAATGAGCAGTTCTTC
TRBV10-2	TRBJ2-3	TRBD2	-	CASSEHGRADTQYF	TGCGCCAGCAGTGAGCACGGGAGGGCCGATACGCAGTATTTT
TRBV7-9	TRBJ2-3	-	-	CASSLASVEADTQYF	TGTGCCAGCAGCTTAGCTAGCGTAGAAGCAGATACGCAGTATTTT
TRBV6-5	TRBJ1-1	-	-	CASSYAITAGGTEAFF	TGTGCCAGCAGTTACGCTATTACTGCGGGGGGCACTGAAGCTTTCTTT
TRBV5-6	TRBJ2-1	TRBD2	-	CASSASLAVSYNEQFF	TGTGCCAGCAGCGCATCTCTAGCGGTCTCCTACAATGAGCAGTTCTTC
TRBV6-5	TRBJ2-7	TRBD1	-	CASSYSPPGQGYEQYF	TGTGCCAGCAGTTACTCGCCTCCGGGACAGGGATACGAGCAGTACTTC
TRBV7-2	TRBJ2-7	-	-	CASSSARGYSGPYEQYF	TGTGCCAGCAGCTCGGCCCGCGGGTACTCGGGTCCCTACGAGCAGTACTTC
TRBV29-1	TRBJ2-5	-	-	CSVGGPGETQYF	TGCAGCGTGGGGGGGCCCGGGGAGACCCAGTACTTC
TRBV7-8	TRBJ1-1	-	once	CASSSLGTEAFF	TGTGCCAGCAGCTCTCTCGGCACTGAAGCTTTCTTT
TRBV29-1	TRBJ1-3	-	-	CSVGQANTIYF	TGCAGCGTTGGGCAGGCGAACACCATATATTTT
TRBV27	TRBJ2-2	TRBD2	once	CASSTRLAGAAGELFF	TGTGCCAGCAGTACCAGACTAGCGGGAGCTGCCGGGGAGCTGTTTTTT
TRBV11-2	TRBJ2-1	TRBD2	-	CASSLDRGLAGKDEQFF	TGTGCCAGCAGCTTAGATCGAGGACTAGCGGGTAAGGATGAGCAGTTCTTC
TRBV30	TRBJ1-1	-	-	CAWSDLSLNTEAFF	TGTGCCTGGAGTGATCTCTCCTTGAACACTGAAGCTTTCTTT
TRBV30	TRBJ1-5	-	-	CAWSTQGDQPQHF	TGTGCCTGGAGTACACAGGGCGATCAGCCCCAGCATTTT
TRBV2	TRBJ2-3	-	once	CASSASRVMTDTQYF	TGTGCCAGCAGTGCATCACGGGTGATGACAGATACGCAGTATTTT
TRBV9	TRBJ2-3	-	-	CASSVAGAVTDTQYF	TGTGCCAGCAGCGTAGCAGGAGCGGTCACAGATACGCAGTATTTT
TRBV18	TRBJ1-1	-	-	CASSPTLTEAFF	TGTGCCAGCTCACCGACTTTGACCGAAGCTTTCTTT
TRBV6-1	TRBJ1-5	-	-	CASSEIPGNQPQHF	TGTGCCAGCAGTGAAATTCCGGGAAATCAGCCCCAGCATTTT
TRBV4-1	TRBJ2-7	-	-	CASSLPGGKDEQYF	TGCGCCAGCAGCCTCCCGGGGGGCAAGGACGAGCAGTACTTC
TRBV18	TRBJ1-1	TRBD1	-	CASSPTGVVGVNTEAFF	TGTGCCAGCTCACCGACAGGGGTTGTAGGAGTGAACACTGAAGCTTTCTTT
TRBV7-2	TRBJ1-3	-	-	CASTTTGNTIYF	TGTGCCAGCACCACGACAGGAAACACCATATATTTT
TRBV2	TRBJ1-4	-	-	CASINHRASSSANEKLFF	TGTGCCAGCATCAATCACCGGGCCTCAAGTAGCGCTAATGAAAAACTGTTTTTT
TRBV13	TRBJ2-7	TRBD1	-	CASSANLGQGPGDYEQYF	TGTGCCAGCAGCGCCAACTTGGGACAGGGACCGGGTGACTACGAGCAGTACTTC
TRBV6-5	TRBJ2-5	-	-	CASSYPESGTQYF	TGTGCCAGCAGTTACCCAGAAAGCGGGACCCAGTACTTC
TRBV7-2	TRBJ2-1	TRBD2	-	CASGVGRAYNEQFF	TGTGCCAGCGGAGTCGGGAGGGCGTACAATGAGCAGTTCTTC
TRBV19	TRBJ2-1	TRBD1	-	CASRPGGPSSYNEQFF	TGTGCCAGTAGGCCAGGGGGACCGAGCTCCTACAATGAGCAGTTCTTC
TRBV7-8	TRBJ2-3	TRBD2	-	CASSHSGIGTDTQYF	TGTGCCAGCAGCCATAGCGGGATCGGGACAGATACGCAGTATTTT
TRBV18	TRBJ1-3	-	-	CASSPALFSGNTIYF	TGTGCCAGCTCACCTGCGCTCTTCTCTGGAAACACCATATATTTT
TRBV5-4	TRBJ2-1	-	-	CASSLRGLGSEQFF	TGTGCCAGCAGCTTGCGAGGCCTGGGGAGTGAGCAGTTCTTC